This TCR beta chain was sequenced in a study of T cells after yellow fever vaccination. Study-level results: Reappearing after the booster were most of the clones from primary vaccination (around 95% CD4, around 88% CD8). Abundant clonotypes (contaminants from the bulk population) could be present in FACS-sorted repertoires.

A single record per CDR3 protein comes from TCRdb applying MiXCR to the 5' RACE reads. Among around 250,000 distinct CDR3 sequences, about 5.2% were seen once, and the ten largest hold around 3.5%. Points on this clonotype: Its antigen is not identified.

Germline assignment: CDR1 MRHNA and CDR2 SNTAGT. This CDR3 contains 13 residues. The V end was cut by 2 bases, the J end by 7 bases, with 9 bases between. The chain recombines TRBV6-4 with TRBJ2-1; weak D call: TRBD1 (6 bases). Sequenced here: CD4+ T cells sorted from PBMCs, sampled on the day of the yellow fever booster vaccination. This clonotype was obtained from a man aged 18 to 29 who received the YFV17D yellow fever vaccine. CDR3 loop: CASSDARGNEQFF. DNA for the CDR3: TGTGCCAGCAGTGACGCCAGGGGAAATGAGCAGTTCTTC.